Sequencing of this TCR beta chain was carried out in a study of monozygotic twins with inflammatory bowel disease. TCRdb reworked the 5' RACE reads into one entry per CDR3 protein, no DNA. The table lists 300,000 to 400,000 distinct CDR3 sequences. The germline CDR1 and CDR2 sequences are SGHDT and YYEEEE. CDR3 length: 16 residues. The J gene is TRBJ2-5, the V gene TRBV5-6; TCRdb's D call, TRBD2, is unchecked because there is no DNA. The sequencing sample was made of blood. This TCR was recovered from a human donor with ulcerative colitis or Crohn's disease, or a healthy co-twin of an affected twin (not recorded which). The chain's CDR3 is CASSSTSGGLQETQYF.